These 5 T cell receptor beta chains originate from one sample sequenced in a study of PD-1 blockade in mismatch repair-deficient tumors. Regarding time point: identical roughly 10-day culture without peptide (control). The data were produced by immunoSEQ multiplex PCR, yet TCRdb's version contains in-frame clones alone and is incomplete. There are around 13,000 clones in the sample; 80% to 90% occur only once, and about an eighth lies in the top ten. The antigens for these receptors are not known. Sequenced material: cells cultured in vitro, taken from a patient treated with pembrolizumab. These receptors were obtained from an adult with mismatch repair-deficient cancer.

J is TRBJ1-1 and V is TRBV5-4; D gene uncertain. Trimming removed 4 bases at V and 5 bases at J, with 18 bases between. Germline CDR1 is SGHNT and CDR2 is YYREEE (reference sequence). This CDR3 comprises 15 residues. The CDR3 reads CASSGSYVSRTEAFF. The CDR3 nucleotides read TGTGCCAGCAGCGGATCCTACGTGTCTAGGACTGAAGCTTTCTTT.

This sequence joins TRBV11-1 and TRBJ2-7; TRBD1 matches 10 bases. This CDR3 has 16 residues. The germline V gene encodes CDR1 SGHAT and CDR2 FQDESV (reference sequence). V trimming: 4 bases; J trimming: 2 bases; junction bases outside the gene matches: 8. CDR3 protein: CASSWVGQGSPYEQYF. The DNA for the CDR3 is TGTGCCAGCAGCTGGGTGGGACAGGGGTCCCCCTACGAGCAGTACTTC.

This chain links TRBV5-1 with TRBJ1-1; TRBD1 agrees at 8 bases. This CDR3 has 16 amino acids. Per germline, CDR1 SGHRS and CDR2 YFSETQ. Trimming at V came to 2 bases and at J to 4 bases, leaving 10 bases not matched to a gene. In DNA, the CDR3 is TGCGCCAGCAGCTTCCAGGGACAGGAGGCAGGCACTGAAGCTTTCTTT. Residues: CASSFQGQEAGTEAFF.

CDR3: CASSPSLPDTQYF. DNA for the CDR3: TGTGCCAGCTCACCGTCCCTACCAGATACGCAGTATTTT. This chain links TRBV18 with TRBJ2-3, with unresolved D. This CDR3 contains 13 residues. Trimming left V 3 bases short and J 4 bases short, with 8 bases between. The germline V gene has CDR1 KGHSH and CDR2 LQKENI. The full variable domain, rest sourced from reference TRBV18 and TRBJ2-3, is NAGVMQNPRHLVRRRGQEARLRCSPMKGHSHVYWYRQLPEEGLKFMVYLQKENIIDESGMPKERFSAEFPKEGPSILRIQQVVRGDSAAYFCASSPSLPDTQYFGPGTRLTVL.

Here the CDR3 reads CASSPLGGEQYF. CDR3 sequence (DNA): TGTGCCAGCAGCCCCCTGGGTGGGGAGCAGTACTTC. J is TRBJ2-7 and V is TRBV5-7; no definite D call. TRBV5-7 is reported as an ORF; its role is uncertain. Between the trimmed V and J ends, which lost 4 bases and 7 bases, there was a span of 12 bases. The CDR3 consists of 12 residues.